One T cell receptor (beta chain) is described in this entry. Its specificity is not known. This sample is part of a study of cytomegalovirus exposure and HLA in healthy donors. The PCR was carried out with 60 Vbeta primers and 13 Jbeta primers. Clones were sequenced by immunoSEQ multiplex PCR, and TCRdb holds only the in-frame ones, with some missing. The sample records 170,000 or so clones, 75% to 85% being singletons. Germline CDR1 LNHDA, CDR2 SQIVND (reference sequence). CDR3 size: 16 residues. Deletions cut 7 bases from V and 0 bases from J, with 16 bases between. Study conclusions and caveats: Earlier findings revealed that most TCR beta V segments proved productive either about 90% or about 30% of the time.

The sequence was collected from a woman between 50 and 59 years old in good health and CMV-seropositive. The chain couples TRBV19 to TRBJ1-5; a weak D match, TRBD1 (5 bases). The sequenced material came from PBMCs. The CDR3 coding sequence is TGTGCCAGTACCGATACCCAGGGATTTAGCAATCAGCCCCAGCATTTT. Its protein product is CASTDTQGFSNQPQHF.